This entry lists 10 T cell receptor beta chains sequenced from one sample in a study of T cell repertoires in cytomegalovirus infection. For these receptors, no antigen is known. TCRdb reprocessed the reads with MiXCR, giving one entry per CDR3 protein. The sample carries fewer than 1,000,000 distinct CDR3 sequences, around 30% recorded once. This sample comprised cultured CD8+ T cells from PBMCs, obtained from culture after CMV antigen stimulation. The receptor set was obtained from a human donor in good health (CMV status not recorded). Some clones in this sample may be carry-over from other donors' samples.

A word on this clonotype: One end of the junction is discordant with germline, which a read error may explain. V is TRBV5-8 and J is TRBJ2-7, with D hard to call. The CDR3 runs to 12 residues. Germline values: CDR1 SGHTS, CDR2 YDEGEE. The CDR3 nucleotides are TGTGTCAGCAGCCGCATCGTCTACGAGCAGTACTTC. It specifies CVSSRIVYEQYF.

The rearrangement links TRBV6-2 or TRBV6-3 to TRBJ2-5; possible D gene TRBD2, 5 bases. CDR1 is MNHEY, CDR2 SVGEGT, per germline. V was trimmed by 7 bases and J by 3 bases, leaving 18 bases between them. The CDR3 consists of 15 residues. The CDR3 is CASTLNGPREETQYF. The DNA for the CDR3 is TGTGCCAGCACCCTAAATGGACCGAGGGAAGAGACCCAGTACTTC.

The chain couples TRBV6-1 to TRBJ2-1, with D unclear. Germline V gene data show CDR1 as MNHNS and CDR2 as SASEGT. The CDR3 consists of 16 residues. Trimming shortened V by 0 bases and J by 1 base, and 10 bases separated the two germline ends. Here the CDR3 DNA reads TGTGCCAGCAGTGAAGCAGTCTTGAGTTCCTACAATGAGCAGTTCTTC. Translating gives CASSEAVLSSYNEQFF.

The CDR3 DNA follows: TGCAGTGTTCGAGCGGGCAAATACAATGAGCAGTTCTTC. Its protein is CSVRAGKYNEQFF. The rearrangement links TRBV20-1 to TRBJ2-1; D may be TRBD2 (6 bases). The CDR3 runs to 13 residues. CDR1 DFQATT and CDR2 SNEGSKA come from the germline V gene (reference sequence). V was shortened by 7 bases and J by 4 bases, with 14 bases between the two germline ends.

V gene TRBV10-3 combines with J gene TRBJ2-7, with 7 bases lining up with TRBD1. The CDR3 covers 15 residues. Germline values: CDR1 ENHRY, CDR2 SYGVKD. With V trimmed by 4 bases and J by 3 bases, 9 bases remained unmatched. The CDR3 is CAISGSRDSSYEQYV. CDR3 DNA: TGTGCCATCAGTGGGTCCCGGGACAGCAGCTACGAGCAGTACGTC.

The chain carries TRBV12-3 or TRBV12-4 and TRBJ1-1; D is ambiguous. Trimming pared 1 base from V and 3 bases from J, leaving 12 bases between. The CDR3 totals 15 residues. The CDR3 is CASSLGVGWYTEAFF. The CDR3 DNA reads TGTGCCAGCAGTTTAGGCGTAGGGTGGTACACTGAAGCTTTCTTT.

The table lists this clonotype with many counts. V and J are TRBV7-8 and TRBJ2-7, with D tentatively TRBD1 (6 bases). Germline V lookup: CDR1 SGHVS, CDR2 FQNEAQ. The CDR3 spans 14 residues. V lost 5 bases and J 5 bases, leaving 16 bases between the germline ends. The CDR3 here is CASSVPGHYNEQYF. CDR3 in DNA: TGTGCCAGCAGCGTTCCGGGACACTACAACGAGCAGTACTTC.

This clonotype turned up a few times. The chain carries TRBV19 and TRBJ2-6; 8 nucleotides agree with TRBD1. J was trimmed by 0 bases and V by 8 bases; bases with no gene match: 6. Germline V gene sequence: CDR1 LNHDA, CDR2 SQIVND (reference sequence). This CDR3 region has 16 residues. The CDR3 nucleotides are TGTGCCAGTTTCGGGACAGGACCCTCTGGGGCCAACGTCCTGACTTTC. This encodes CASFGTGPSGANVLTF.

This chain joins TRBV5-1 and TRBJ2-1; 8 nucleotides line up with TRBD1. CDR3 length equals 14 residues. J was trimmed by 5 bases and V by 3 bases; bases with no gene match: 4. Germline V CDR1 and CDR2: SGHRS, YFSETQ. CDR3 nucleotide sequence: TGCGCCAGCAGCTCCGGGACAGGAGACAATGAGCAGTTCTTC. Its protein is CASSSGTGDNEQFF.

This clonotype was observed a few times. The rearrangement joins TRBV28 to TRBJ2-3; 7 bases match TRBD1. The length of the CDR3 is 17 residues. Germline V lookup: CDR1 MDHEN, CDR2 SYDVKM. V dropped 1 base and J dropped 2; count of bases not matched to a gene: 9. The DNA for the CDR3 is TGTGCCAGCAGTTTATCGGACAGGAGCCTTCACACAGATACGCAGTATTTT. This codes for CASSLSDRSLHTDTQYF. Full variable domain (rest looked up from reference TRBV28 and TRBJ2-3): DVKVTQSSRYLVKRTGEKVFLECVQDMDHENMFWYRQDPGLGLRLIYFSYDVKMKEKGDIPEGYSVSREKKERFSLILESASTNQTSMYLCASSLSDRSLHTDTQYFGPGTRLTVL.